The 21 T cell receptor beta chains in this list originate from one sample, sequenced in a study of CXCR3-negative and CXCR3-positive naive CD8 T cells. The method, 5' RACE with UMI labels, was used to prepare the TRB cDNA libraries. TCRdb reprocessed the 5' RACE reads; each CDR3 protein has one entry and no DNA is given. The sample has 30,000 to 40,000 distinct CDR3 sequences. The specimen sequenced was memory CD8+ T cells from blood. Every receptor here comes from a human donor in good health. Some clones in this sample may be carry-over from other donors' samples.

The chain joins TRBV11-2 to TRBJ2-5. Germline values: CDR1 SGHAT, CDR2 FQNNGV. This CDR3 is 16 amino acids long. The CDR3 here is CASSLGDSGRRETQYF.

The chain is built from TRBV28 and TRBJ2-7; TCRdb indicates TRBD1, and absent DNA this call remains unverified. CDR1 is MDHEN, CDR2 SYDVKM, per germline. This CDR3 region has 13 residues. CDR3 region: CASSPEPSGEQYF.

The chain joins TRBV7-8 to TRBJ1-1. The CDR3 is 13 residues long. Germline CDR1 is SGHVS and CDR2 is FQNEAQ. The CDR3 protein is CASSLLGNTEAFF.

The genes are TRBV6-6 and TRBJ2-7; TCRdb's assignment of TRBD2 cannot be checked, as there is no DNA. The CDR3 contains 13 residues. Germline CDR1 and CDR2: MNHNY and SVGAGI (reference sequence). The CDR3 spells CASSYSGGTEQYF.

The CDR3 protein is CASSSPGDQETQYF. The J gene is TRBJ2-5, the V gene TRBV12-3 or TRBV12-4; there is no DNA to check the TCRdb D call of TRBD1. The CDR3 consists of 14 residues.

The chain uses TRBV28 and TRBJ1-5; TCRdb names TRBD1, which stays unverified in the absence of DNA. There are 16 residues in the CDR3. CDR1 is MDHEN and CDR2 is SYDVKM in the germline V gene. CDR3 sequence reads: CASRAGHRGQNQPQHF.

The rearrangement joins TRBV28 to TRBJ1-1; TCRdb's assignment of TRBD1 cannot be checked, as there is no DNA. In germline, CDR1 is MDHEN, CDR2 SYDVKM. The CDR3 has 14 residues. The CDR3: CASSLSGGGTEAFF.

The rearrangement joins TRBV6-2 or TRBV6-3 to TRBJ1-5; checking the TCRdb D call of TRBD1 is not possible without DNA. The CDR3 is 16 amino acids. From germline, CDR1 is MNHEY and CDR2 SVGEGT. The CDR3 loop is CASTPTGLSGNQPQHF.

This rearrangement joins TRBV4-2 to TRBJ2-6; without DNA, the TCRdb call of TRBD1 cannot be checked. The germline V gene encodes CDR1 LGHNA and CDR2 YNFKEQ. The CDR3 has 16 amino acids. The CDR3 sequence is CASSQDAGTGANVLTF.

This chain joins TRBV7-6 and TRBJ2-1; with no DNA, the TCRdb D assignment of TRBD2 cannot be verified. In germline, CDR1 is SGHVS, CDR2 FNYEAQ. CDR3 length equals 17 residues. CDR3 in amino acids: CASSRPTSGHRYNEQFF.

CDR3 loop: CSARAGEFTEAFF. The V and J genes are TRBV20-1 and TRBJ1-1; TCRdb's D call of TRBD1 is untestable without DNA. CDR1 is DFQATT and CDR2 is SNEGSKA in the germline V gene (reference sequence). This CDR3 is built from 13 residues.

This CDR3 reads CASSVWGGALPDTQYF. The chain employs TRBV11-2 and TRBJ2-3; TCRdb's D call, TRBD2, is unchecked because there is no DNA. This CDR3 is built from 16 residues. Germline CDR1 and CDR2: SGHAT and FQNNGV.

The chain joins TRBV2 to TRBJ2-1. Per germline, CDR1 SNHLY and CDR2 FYNNEI. The CDR3 is 12 residues long. The CDR3 spells CASSVIRDEQFF.

The V and J genes are TRBV28 and TRBJ2-1; TCRdb selects TRBD1, and the lack of DNA leaves this call unchecked. CDR3 size: 14 residues. Looked up from germline, CDR1 is MDHEN and CDR2 is SYDVKM. The CDR3: CASSLLDRNNEQFF. Combining the CDR3 with reference TRBV28 and TRBJ2-1 gives the whole variable domain DVKVTQSSRYLVKRTGEKVFLECVQDMDHENMFWYRQDPGLGLRLIYFSYDVKMKEKGDIPEGYSVSREKKERFSLILESASTNQTSMYLCASSLLDRNNEQFFGPGTRLTVL.

The chain carries TRBV4-3 and TRBJ2-1; TCRdb outputs TRBD2, but without DNA this stays unchecked. The CDR3 is 16 amino acids. Germline CDR1 and CDR2: LGHNA and YSLEER. CDR3 sequence reads: CASSQDRWGRLAHQFF.

This chain joins TRBV29-1 and TRBJ2-7; the TCRdb D gene call, TRBD1, has no DNA to confirm it. In germline, CDR1 is SQVTM, CDR2 ANQGSEA. The CDR3 has 12 residues. This chain's CDR3 is CSVLQGEHEQYF.

The chain is built from TRBV5-1 and TRBJ2-7. CDR3 length equals 13 residues. Germline V gives CDR1 SGHRS, CDR2 YFSETQ. CDR3 region: CASSLEQTYEQYF.

V and J are TRBV4-3 and TRBJ2-1; lacking DNA, the TRBD1 call made by TCRdb goes unchecked. The CDR3 extends over 16 amino acids. Germline V gives CDR1 LGHNA, CDR2 YSLEER. The CDR3 sequence: CASSQERGPFYNEQFF.

The gene calls are TRBV7-2 and TRBJ2-5. Germline loops: CDR1 SGHTA, CDR2 FQGNSA. The CDR3 extends over 15 amino acids. CDR3 region: CASSEAGGTEETQYF.

The chain has TRBV29-1 and TRBJ2-5; the D gene TCRdb calls, TRBD2, cannot be checked with no DNA. This CDR3 has 13 amino acids. Germline CDR1 and CDR2: SQVTM and ANQGSEA. CDR3 in amino acids: CSADTGTMETQYF.

The rearrangement links TRBV23-1 to TRBJ2-1; TCRdb picks TRBD1, but there is no DNA to check that call. TRBV23-1 is designated an ORF whose function remains uncertain. CDR3 length: 16 residues. CDR3 sequence: CASSPTDRGQENEQFF.